The 18 T cell receptor beta chains reported below all come from one sample, sequenced in a study of cytotoxic CD8 clonotypes in ibrutinib-treated CLL listed by TCRdb under 2021. The meaning of the sample's time point label: progressive disease on ibrutinib. The library relied on the immunoSEQ multiplex PCR assay. Sourced from immuneACCESS, this table was stored by TCRdb with only in-frame sequences that have V and J called. A share of the clones is absent; for the studies checked, an unresolved V gene accounts for under half, and the remainder has no known explanation. The sample table lists around 150,000 clones, approximately 90% of them with a count of one. The top ten hold approximately 3% of the sample. The specimen was PBMCs, collected at disease progression, from a patient treated with ibrutinib. The receptors were sampled from a human donor with chronic lymphocytic leukemia.

The chain is built from TRBV5-3 and TRBJ1-1; maybe TRBD1 (5 bases). TRBV5-3 has ORF status, its function being uncertain. The CDR3 has 15 residues. V gave up 0 bases and J gave up 1 base, with 10 bases separating them. CDR3 DNA: TGTGCCAGAAGCTTGGGGTACAGGAGGAACACTGAAGCTTTCTTT. Encoded protein: CARSLGYRRNTEAFF.

The genes are TRBV27 and TRBJ1-5; 8 bases match TRBD1. The length of the CDR3 is 16 residues. V lost 1 base, J lost 3 bases, and 5 bases stayed unmatched. Germline V lookup: CDR1 MNHEY, CDR2 SMNVEV (reference sequence). The CDR3 here is CASSLFPGQDNQPQHF. CDR3 nucleotides: TGTGCCAGCAGTTTATTCCCGGGACAGGACAATCAGCCCCAGCATTTT.

The chain's CDR3 is CASILEGLAGVGQFF. As DNA, the CDR3 is TGTGCCAGCATCCTAGAGGGTCTAGCGGGAGTTGGGCAGTTCTTC. V is TRBV7-2 and J is TRBJ2-1; 10 bases agree with TRBD2. Germline loops: CDR1 SGHTA, CDR2 FQGNSA. V shed 7 bases and J 12 bases; nucleotides not matched to a gene: 15. The length of the CDR3 is 15 residues.

This clone is a singleton in its sample. The chain has TRBV5-1 and TRBJ2-5; no clear D. Germline loops: CDR1 SGHRS, CDR2 YFSETQ. The CDR3 contains 14 residues. V was pared by 4 bases and J by 1 base, with 11 bases between. CDR3 in DNA: TGCGCCAGCAGCACCCGGTCCCTCCAAGAGACCCAGTACTTC. It is translated as CASSTRSLQETQYF.

This sequence joins TRBV29-1 and TRBJ2-7, with 11 positions matching TRBD2. Per germline, CDR1 SQVTM and CDR2 ANQGSEA. Trimming removed 1 base from V and 2 bases from J; junction bases left unmatched: 1. This CDR3 is built from 14 residues. CDR3 amino acids: CSVEGLAGTYEQYF. The DNA of the CDR3 is TGCAGCGTTGAAGGACTAGCGGGAACCTACGAGCAGTACTTC.

The genes are TRBV4-1 and TRBJ2-2; tentatively, D is TRBD1 or TRBD2 (5 bases each). The germline CDR1 and CDR2 sequences are MGHRA and YSYEKL. The CDR3 runs 19 residues. Trimming shortened V by 3 bases and J by 0 bases, and 20 bases separated the two germline ends. The CDR3: CASSHPPGRMIANTGELFF. The CDR3 nucleotides read TGCGCCAGCAGCCACCCTCCGGGACGGATGATTGCGAACACCGGGGAGCTGTTTTTT.

The V and J genes are TRBV7-3 and TRBJ2-3; D is uncertain. Per germline, CDR1 SGHTA and CDR2 FQGTGA. Trimming left V 3 bases short and J 3 bases short, with 4 bases between. CDR3 size: 12 residues. CDR3 sequence reads: CASSFRTDTQYF. For the CDR3, the DNA is TGTGCCAGCAGCTTTCGGACAGATACGCAGTATTTT.

V and J are TRBV9 and TRBJ2-3; a weak D match, TRBD2 (5 bases). This CDR3 has 16 residues. V dropped 0 bases and J dropped 3 bases, with 14 bases sitting between them. The germline V gene has CDR1 SGDLS and CDR2 YYNGEE. CDR3 protein: CASSVDDWSGTDTQYF. The CDR3 bases are TGTGCCAGCAGCGTAGATGACTGGAGCGGAACAGATACGCAGTATTTT.

J is TRBJ2-7 and V is TRBV7-2, with 10 nucleotides matching TRBD1. With 6 bases clipped from V and 8 bases from J, the junction kept 10 bases outside the gene matches. This CDR3 is 14 amino acids long. Germline CDR1 SGHTA, CDR2 FQGNSA. The CDR3 DNA is TGTGCCAGCAGTCACCCGGGACAGGGGATCAAGCAGTACTTC. Encoded protein: CASSHPGQGIKQYF.

The chain combines TRBV30 with TRBJ2-3, with D hard to call. The germline V gene encodes CDR1 GTSNPN and CDR2 SVGIG (reference sequence). The CDR3 covers 13 residues. The V gene lost 0 bases and the J gene lost 0 bases, with 4 bases spanning the gap. The CDR3 protein is CAWSVASTDTQYF. CDR3 nucleotide sequence: TGTGCCTGGAGTGTAGCGAGCACAGATACGCAGTATTTT.

This clone has just one count. V and J are TRBV27 and TRBJ1-4, with 7 positions matching TRBD1. J lost 2 bases, V lost 2 bases, and 8 bases had no gene match. CDR1 and CDR2 (germline): MNHEY, SMNVEV (reference sequence). This CDR3 region has 17 residues. The CDR3 loop reads CASSLRPPGQTNEKLFF. CDR3 nucleotides: TGTGCCAGCAGTTTAAGGCCCCCGGGACAGACTAATGAAAAACTGTTTTTT.

The gene calls are TRBV5-1 and TRBJ1-4; D ambiguous. The CDR3 spans 13 residues. Germline V lookup: CDR1 SGHRS, CDR2 YFSETQ. The V gene lost 2 bases and the J gene lost 7 bases, with 9 bases spanning the gap. CDR3 nucleotides: TGCGCCAGCAGCTTCAATCCGGGTGAAAAACTGTTTTTT. Protein sequence: CASSFNPGEKLFF.

This sequence joins TRBV11-2 and TRBJ2-5; tentatively, D is TRBD2 (6 bases). V was cut by 5 bases and J by 5 bases, with 15 bases left in between. Germline V lookup: CDR1 SGHAT, CDR2 FQNNGV. The CDR3 length is 14 residues. CDR3 sequence: CASSPSGGPETQYF. CDR3 sequence (DNA): TGTGCCAGCAGCCCAAGTGGAGGGCCCGAGACCCAGTACTTC.

The chain employs TRBV2 and TRBJ2-6; D is uncertain. The germline V and J ends were trimmed by 3 bases and 0 bases, with 12 bases remaining between them. This CDR3 region has 17 residues. Germline V gene data show CDR1 as SNHLY and CDR2 as FYNNEI. The DNA for the CDR3 is TGTGCCAGCAGTGATATCTCCTATTACTCTGGGGCCAACGTCCTGACTTTC. Translated, it gives CASSDISYYSGANVLTF.

J is TRBJ1-4 and V is TRBV5-1, with D unresolved. CDR1 is SGHRS and CDR2 is YFSETQ in the germline V gene. This CDR3 is built from 14 residues. V lost 4 bases and J lost 4, with 11 bases in between. In nucleotides, the CDR3 is TGCGCCAGCAGCGCGGGCGGGGATAATGAAAAACTGTTTTTT. It specifies CASSAGGDNEKLFF.

The rearrangement uses TRBV30 and TRBJ1-4; 7 bases map to TRBD1. Germline CDR1 is GTSNPN and CDR2 is SVGIG (reference sequence). There are 14 residues in the CDR3. Losses at the gene ends were 4 bases for V and 4 bases for J; bases not matched to a gene: 6. The CDR3 DNA follows: TGTGCCTGGAACCTGGACAGGAGTAATGAAAAACTGTTTTTT. As protein: CAWNLDRSNEKLFF.

The count of this clone is one. The gene calls are TRBV7-6 and TRBJ1-2; perhaps TRBD1 as D (5 bases). CDR1 is SGHVS, CDR2 FNYEAQ, per germline. The CDR3 is 14 amino acids. V dropped 9 bases and J dropped 4 bases, with 18 bases sitting between them. CDR3 nucleotide sequence: TGTGCCAGTAGAGGCGGGTGGGACTCCTATGGCTACACCTTC. Translated, it gives CASRGGWDSYGYTF.

DNA for the CDR3: TGTGCCAGCAGCCGAGTGAGAGGGCCTGGAACAGATACGCAGTATTTT. This translates into CASSRVRGPGTDTQYF. The chain combines TRBV7-2 with TRBJ2-3, with D possibly TRBD2 on 5 matching bases. Germline CDR1 is SGHTA and CDR2 is FQGNSA. The germline V and J ends were trimmed by 5 bases and 3 bases, with 18 bases remaining between them. The length of the CDR3 is 16 residues.